The sequence of this T cell receptor (beta chain) was determined in a study of CD8 T cells in ankylosing spondylitis. Broader study findings: A number of the motif variants had already been described in reactive arthritis synovial fluid and blood. CD8+ cells made up the disease-linked clones, which were relatively rare in peripheral blood. Disease-linked clones reportedly showed significant enrichment in matched ankylosing spondylitis synovial fluid. Roughly eight highly homologous variants formed a TCR beta motif that appeared characteristic of ankylosing spondylitis blood.

The CDR3 has 14 amino acids. Looked up from germline, CDR1 is SQVTM and CDR2 is ANQGSEA. Trimming cost V 7 bases and J 0 bases, with 15 bases left between them. This clonotype was recorded a few times. Its cognate antigen is unknown. Each CDR3 protein gets one entry after TCRdb re-called the 5' RACE reads with MiXCR. The table records 250,000 or so distinct CDR3 sequences, about 24% of them present only once. The source material was blood, either unsorted or a sorted T cell fraction (not recorded which). This TCR was recovered from a male donor with ankylosing spondylitis or in good health (not recorded which). The V call is TRBV29-1, the J call TRBJ1-1; D gene unclear. The CDR3, as DNA: TGCAGCGGGTCACACAGCGCTATGAACACTGAAGCTTTCTTT. Protein sequence: CSGSHSAMNTEAFF.